This record concerns one TCR beta chain sequence. This record comes from a study of tumor T cells in aggressive B-cell lymphoma. The repertoire was sequenced with immunoSEQ multiplex PCR; TCRdb's copy has only in-frame clones and lacks some. The table has roughly 2,000 clones, about 91% seen once. Sample: tumor tissue. This clonotype was sampled from an adult with diffuse large B cell lymphoma.

The CDR3 spells CASSSTSGSGETQYF. The CDR3 coding sequence is TGTGCCAGCAGCTCGACAAGCGGGAGCGGTGAGACCCAGTACTTC. The chain recombines TRBV7-2 with TRBJ2-5; 8 nucleotides align to TRBD2. Looked up from germline, CDR1 is SGHTA and CDR2 is FQGNSA. The trim removed 4 bases at V and 5 bases at J, leaving 9 bases unmatched. This CDR3 comprises 15 residues.